This entry features one TCR beta chain sequence. This clonotype was seen a handful of times. Its antigen is still unknown. Base qualities are not provided; no much larger clone lies one nucleotide away. The germline V gene (reference sequence) gives CDR1 as MNHNY and CDR2 as SVGAGI. The V end loses 0 bases and the J end loses 3 bases, and a stretch of 12 bases separates them. The CDR3 starts with the cysteine, ends with the phenylalanine, and has 16 residues. The only DNA kept is the CDR3, 48 bases in frame from the first base. Stable Graves' hyperthyroidism was defined as no progression to ophthalmopathy during 18 months of follow-up. Hyperthyroidism patients were newly diagnosed, had a disease duration of under 2 months, and were aged 18 to 65 years. Exclusion was applied to patients with uncontrolled infections, other autoimmune diseases, pregnancy or lactation. Diagnoses were established on the basis of clinical symptoms, serum thyroxine and TRAb, thyroid ultrasound, and orbital computed tomography. PBMCs were separated from approximately 10 ml of fresh peripheral blood using Ficoll-Paque density gradient centrifugation. Total RNA was extracted using Trizol reagent, and RNA quality was assessed on an Agilent 2100 Bioanalyzer.

The data were obtained in a study of T cells in Graves' hyperthyroidism and ophthalmopathy (dated by TCRdb to between 2018 and 2021). About the full investigation: Peripheral blood was sampled at the time of initial diagnosis, prior to any treatment. TCR V-J signatures able to tell the groups apart were searched for in a discovery cohort of 90 to 100 patients, of whom more than 40 had Graves' ophthalmopathy and 57 had stable Graves' hyperthyroidism. Prospective prediction of ophthalmopathy was tested in an independent validation cohort of some 20 hyperthyroidism patients and roughly 16 patients who later progressed to ophthalmopathy. The 95 to 100 discovery patients were divided at random into training and test sets in a 7:3 ratio. The study also compared thyroid tissue and blood T-cell repertoires from about six Graves' hyperthyroidism patients. After blood sampling, hyperthyroidism patients were treated with methimazole at a starting dose of 30 mg daily, and ophthalmopathy patients were treated with high-dose intravenous methylprednisolone. TCR Vbeta CDR3 sequencing of around 130 peripheral blood samples (about 45 ophthalmopathy, about 80 hyperthyroidism and roughly 17 progressor patients) is reported in the paper. Overall study results and their limits: Most expanded thyroid clonotypes (frequency above 0.001) were also detected in blood, suggesting blood repertoires may reflect thyroid immune responses. No statistical method was used to fix the sample size in advance, and group allocation was not hidden from the investigators. In cross-validation, a model built on a 13 V-J signature told ophthalmopathy apart from stable hyperthyroidism with approximately 90% sensitivity and around 84% specificity, and in testing the same model reached 80%/75%. In validation, the model predicted progression to ophthalmopathy a median of around 6.5 months before onset, with 65% to 71% sensitivity and 72.22% specificity.

Amplification of TCR beta CDR3 regions was carried out from RNA transcripts. For the first round of RT-PCR on the TCR CDR3, the HTBI primer set was used together with the Qiagen OneStep RT-PCR kit. A second multiplex PCR round built the libraries, followed by size selection and purification. Paired-end sequencing of the libraries was performed with 100 bp reads on an Illumina HiSeq2000. As for the original processing: SOAPnuke was used to process the raw data, removing reads that contained adapters or uncalled bases, had a mean Phred below 15, or lacked an exact match to the constant primer or identifier. High-quality paired reads were merged with COPE v1.2.5, and unique nucleotide sequences were defined as clonotypes. MiTCR v1.1 was used to align the clonotypes against IMGT TRBV, TRBD and TRBJ reference segments. Only V-J combinations with frequency above 0.0001, covering approximately 99% of repertoires, were analysed. The TCS score was defined as the ratio of F50 (clonal expansion) to E x V (chaos), calculated using BLOSUM62-based TCRdist between CDR3 peptides within each V-J. Welch's t-statistics and random forest reduced around 520 V-J features to roughly 13, which were used in a naive Bayes classifier (R e1071). TCRdb trimmed the raw reads at Q25, called clones with MiXCR and kept productive beta chains. Each entry merges the rows of one CDR3 protein and shows their most common DNA and genes. The V and J calls and clone size are TCRdb's, not the authors'. The sample data list a few hundred thousand distinct CDR3 sequences, and 15% to 20% of these were observed just once. Approximately 40% of the sample goes to the ten largest clones.

The sequencing sample was made of blood. The TCR originated in a middle-aged man with Graves' hyperthyroidism. The sequence is built from TRBV6-6 and TRBJ1-5; the best D guess is TRBD1, with 5 bases matching. The nucleotides read TGTGCCAGCAGTTACTCATCGGGGCTTAACAATCAGCCCCAGCATTTT. This yields the protein CASSYSSGLNNQPQHF.